This entry is about one T cell receptor (beta chain). The CDR3 length is 14 residues. V gave up 6 bases and J gave up 7 bases; unmatched junction bases: 7. Looked up from germline, CDR1 is MNHEY and CDR2 is SVGAGI. The record originates from a study of blood T cell repertoires in COVID-19. Study context: Samples came from the United States, Italy and Spain, spanning acute and convalescent COVID-19. T cells, B-cell-depleted T cells, or PBMCs supplied cDNA or gDNA.

The protocol was immunoSEQ multiplex PCR, while the TCRdb copy is restricted to in-frame clones and leaves out a portion. The data show around 620,000 clones, approximately 90% seen once. The sequenced sample consisted of peripheral blood. The TCR was taken from a woman younger than 30 with acute or convalescent COVID-19. J is TRBJ1-5 and V is TRBV6-5; 9 positions agree with TRBD1. The chain's CDR3 is CASRGTGYEQPQHF. The DNA for the CDR3 is TGTGCCAGCAGAGGGACAGGGTATGAACAGCCCCAGCATTTT.